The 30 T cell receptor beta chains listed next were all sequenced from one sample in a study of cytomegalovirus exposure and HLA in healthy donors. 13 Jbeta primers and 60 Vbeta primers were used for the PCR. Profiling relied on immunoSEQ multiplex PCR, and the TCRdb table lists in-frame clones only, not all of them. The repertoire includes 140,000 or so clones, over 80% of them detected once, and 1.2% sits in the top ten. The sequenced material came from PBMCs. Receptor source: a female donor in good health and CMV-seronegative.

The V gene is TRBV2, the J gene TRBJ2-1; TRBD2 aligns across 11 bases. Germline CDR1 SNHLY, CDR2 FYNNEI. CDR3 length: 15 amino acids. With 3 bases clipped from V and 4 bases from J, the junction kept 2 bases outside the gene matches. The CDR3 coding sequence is TGTGCCAGCAGTGACAGGACTAGCGGGTACAATGAGCAGTTCTTC. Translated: CASSDRTSGYNEQFF.

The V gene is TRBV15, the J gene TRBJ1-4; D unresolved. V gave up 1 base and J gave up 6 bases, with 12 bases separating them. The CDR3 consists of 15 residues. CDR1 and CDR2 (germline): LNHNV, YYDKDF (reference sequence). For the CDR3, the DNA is TGTGCCACCAGCAGAGCGTCAAGACTAGATGAAAAACTGTTTTTT. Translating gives CATSRASRLDEKLFF.

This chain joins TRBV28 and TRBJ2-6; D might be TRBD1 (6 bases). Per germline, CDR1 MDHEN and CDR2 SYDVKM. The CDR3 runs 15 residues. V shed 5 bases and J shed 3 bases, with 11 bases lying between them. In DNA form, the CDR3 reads TGTGCCAGCAGTATTGGGGGCGTTGGGGCCAACGTCCTGACTTTC. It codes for CASSIGGVGANVLTF.

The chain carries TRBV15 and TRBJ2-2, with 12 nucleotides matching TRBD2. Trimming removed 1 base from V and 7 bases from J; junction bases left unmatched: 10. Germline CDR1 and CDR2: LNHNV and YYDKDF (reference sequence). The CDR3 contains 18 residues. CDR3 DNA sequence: TGTGCCACCAGCAGAGGGCTAGCGGGAGGGCCTTCCGGCGGGGAGCTGTTTTTT. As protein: CATSRGLAGGPSGGELFF.

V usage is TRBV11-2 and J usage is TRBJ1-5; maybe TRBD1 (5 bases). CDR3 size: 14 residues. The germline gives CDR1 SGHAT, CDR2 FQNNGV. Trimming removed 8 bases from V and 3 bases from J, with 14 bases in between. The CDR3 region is CASSWGGDNQPQHF. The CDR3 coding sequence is TGTGCCAGCTCTTGGGGGGGGGACAATCAGCCCCAGCATTTT. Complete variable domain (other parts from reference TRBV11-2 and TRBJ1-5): EAGVAQSPRYKIIEKRQSVAFWCNPISGHATLYWYQQILGQGPKLLIQFQNNGVVDDSQLPKDRFSAERLKGVDSTLKIQPAKLEDSAVYLCASSWGGDNQPQHFGDGTRLSIL.

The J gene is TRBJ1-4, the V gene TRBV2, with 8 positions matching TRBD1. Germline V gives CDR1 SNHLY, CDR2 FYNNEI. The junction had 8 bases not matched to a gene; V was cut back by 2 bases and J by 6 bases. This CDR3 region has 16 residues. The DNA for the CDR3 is TGTGCCAGCAGTGAATTGGGCCAGGGGGCGTATGAAAAACTGTTTTTT. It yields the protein CASSELGQGAYEKLFF. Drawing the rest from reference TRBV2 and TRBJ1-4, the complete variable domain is EPEVTQTPSHQVTQMGQEVILRCVPISNHLYFYWYRQILGQKVEFLVSFYNNEISEKSEIFDDQFSVERPDGSNFTLKIRSTKLEDSAMYFCASSELGQGAYEKLFFGSGTQLSVL.

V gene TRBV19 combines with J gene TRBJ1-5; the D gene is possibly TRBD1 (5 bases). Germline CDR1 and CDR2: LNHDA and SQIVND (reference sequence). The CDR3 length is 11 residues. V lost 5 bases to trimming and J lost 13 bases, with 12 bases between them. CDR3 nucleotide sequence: TGTGCCAGTAGTCTCCGGACAAAACAGCATTTT. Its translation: CASSLRTKQHF. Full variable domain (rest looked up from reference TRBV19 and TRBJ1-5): DGGITQSPKYLFRKEGQNVTLSCEQNLNHDAMYWYRQDPGQGLRLIYYSQIVNDFQKGDIAEGYSVSREKKESFPLTVTSAQKNPTAFYLCASSLRTKQHFGDGTRLSIL.

The CDR3 protein is CASSLTGTGSYEQYF. The CDR3 DNA reads TGTGCCAGCAGTTTAACAGGGACGGGCTCCTACGAGCAGTACTTC. The genes are TRBV27 and TRBJ2-7; D may be TRBD1 (6 bases). The CDR3 consists of 15 residues. V dropped 2 bases and J dropped 0 bases, with 11 bases sitting between them. The germline CDR1 and CDR2 sequences are MNHEY and SMNVEV (reference sequence).

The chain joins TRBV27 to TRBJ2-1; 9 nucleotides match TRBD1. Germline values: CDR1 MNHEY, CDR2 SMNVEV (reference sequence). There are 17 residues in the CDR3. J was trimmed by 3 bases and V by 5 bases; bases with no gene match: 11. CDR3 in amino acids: CASSQIDRGSYYNEQFF. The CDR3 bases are TGTGCCAGCAGTCAAATCGACAGGGGGTCCTACTACAATGAGCAGTTCTTC.

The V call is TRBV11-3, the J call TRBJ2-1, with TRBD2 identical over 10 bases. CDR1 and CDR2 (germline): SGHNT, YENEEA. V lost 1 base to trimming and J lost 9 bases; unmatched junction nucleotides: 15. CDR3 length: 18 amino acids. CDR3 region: CASSLGSGRHEAGGEQFF. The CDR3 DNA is TGTGCCAGCAGCTTAGGTAGCGGGAGGCACGAAGCGGGGGGTGAGCAGTTCTTC.

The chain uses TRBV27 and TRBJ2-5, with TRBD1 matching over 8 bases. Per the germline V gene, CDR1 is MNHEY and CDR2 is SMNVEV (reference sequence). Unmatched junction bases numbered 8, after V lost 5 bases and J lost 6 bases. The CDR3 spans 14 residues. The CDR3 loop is CASSPSGGGQTQYF. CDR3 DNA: TGTGCCAGCAGTCCTTCAGGGGGCGGTCAGACCCAGTACTTC.

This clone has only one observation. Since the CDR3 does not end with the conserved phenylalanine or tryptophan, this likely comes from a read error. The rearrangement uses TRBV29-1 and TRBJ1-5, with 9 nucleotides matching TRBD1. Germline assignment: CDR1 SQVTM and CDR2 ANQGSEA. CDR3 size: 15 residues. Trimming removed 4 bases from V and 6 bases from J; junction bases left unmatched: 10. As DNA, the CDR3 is TGCAGCGTTGGTGAGGCCGGGACAGGGTTTCAGCCCCAGCATGTT. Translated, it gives CSVGEAGTGFQPQHV.

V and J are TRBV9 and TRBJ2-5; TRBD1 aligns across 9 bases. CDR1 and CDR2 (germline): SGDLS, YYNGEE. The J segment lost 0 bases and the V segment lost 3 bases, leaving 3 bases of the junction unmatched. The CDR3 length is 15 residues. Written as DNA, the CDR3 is TGTGCCAGCAGCGGAGGGACAGGGTACCAAGAGACCCAGTACTTC. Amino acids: CASSGGTGYQETQYF.

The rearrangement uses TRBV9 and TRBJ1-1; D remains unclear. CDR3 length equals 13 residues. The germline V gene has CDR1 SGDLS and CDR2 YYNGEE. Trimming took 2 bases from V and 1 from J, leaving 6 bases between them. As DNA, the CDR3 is TGTGCCAGCAGCGTTGGGCGGAACACTGAAGCTTTCTTT. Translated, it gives CASSVGRNTEAFF.

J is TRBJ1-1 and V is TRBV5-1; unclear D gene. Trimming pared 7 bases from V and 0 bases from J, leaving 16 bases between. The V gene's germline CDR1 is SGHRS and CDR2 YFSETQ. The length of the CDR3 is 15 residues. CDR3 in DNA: TGCGCCAGCCACCTGGAGGGATCTATGAACACTGAAGCTTTCTTT. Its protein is CASHLEGSMNTEAFF.

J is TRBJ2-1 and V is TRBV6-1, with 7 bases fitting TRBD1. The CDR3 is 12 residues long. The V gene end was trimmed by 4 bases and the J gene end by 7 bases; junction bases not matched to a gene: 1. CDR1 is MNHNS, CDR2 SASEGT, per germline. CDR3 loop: CASSATGNEQFF. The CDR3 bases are TGTGCCAGCAGTGCGACAGGGAATGAGCAGTTCTTC.

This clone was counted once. The CDR3 nucleotides are TGTGCCAGCAGCTTAAATTCCGGGAAGGGAGAGGAGACCCAGTACTTC. Its protein is CASSLNSGKGEETQYF. This chain links TRBV7-3 with TRBJ2-5; the D gene is possibly TRBD2 (5 bases). CDR1 SGHTA and CDR2 FQGTGA come from the germline V gene. The V end was cut by 1 base, the J end by 5 bases, with 17 bases between. CDR3 length: 16 amino acids.

The CDR3 region has the DNA TGTGCCATCGGGATAGCGGGAACCTCCTACGAGCAGTACTTC. It is translated as CAIGIAGTSYEQYF. The J gene is TRBJ2-7, the V gene TRBV28; 8 positions agree with TRBD2. V shed 10 bases, J shed 0 bases, and the junction held 8 bases outside the gene matches. The CDR3 runs to 14 residues. Germline lookup yields CDR1 MDHEN and CDR2 SYDVKM.

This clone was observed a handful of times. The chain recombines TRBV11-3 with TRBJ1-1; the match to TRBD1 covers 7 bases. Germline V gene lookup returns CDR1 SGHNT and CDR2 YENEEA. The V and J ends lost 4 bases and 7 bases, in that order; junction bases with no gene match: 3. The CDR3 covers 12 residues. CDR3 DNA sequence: TGTGCCAGCAGCTCCAGGACAGGTGAAGCTTTCTTT. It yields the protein CASSSRTGEAFF.

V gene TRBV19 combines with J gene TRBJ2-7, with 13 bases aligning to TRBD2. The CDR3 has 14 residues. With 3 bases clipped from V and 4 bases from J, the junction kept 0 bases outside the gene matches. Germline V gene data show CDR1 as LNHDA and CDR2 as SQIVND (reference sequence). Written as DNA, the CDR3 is TGTGCCAGTAGTATGACTAGCGGGAGGTACGAGCAGTACTTC. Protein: CASSMTSGRYEQYF.

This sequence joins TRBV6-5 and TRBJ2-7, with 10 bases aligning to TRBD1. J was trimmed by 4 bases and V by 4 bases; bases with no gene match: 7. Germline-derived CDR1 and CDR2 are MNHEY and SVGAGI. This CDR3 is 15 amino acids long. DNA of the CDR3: TGTGCCAGCAGTTTTAGCCGGGACAGGGGTTACGAGCAGTACTTC. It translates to CASSFSRDRGYEQYF.

CDR3 residues: CASSPDNRGLGEKLFF. CDR3 bases: TGTGCCAGCAGCCCAGATAACAGGGGGCTTGGTGAAAAACTGTTTTTT. This rearrangement joins TRBV7-9 to TRBJ1-4; 9 bases map to TRBD1. Losses at the gene ends were 5 bases for V and 7 bases for J; bases not matched to a gene: 11. Per germline, CDR1 SEHNR and CDR2 FQNEAQ (reference sequence). This CDR3 spans 16 amino acids.

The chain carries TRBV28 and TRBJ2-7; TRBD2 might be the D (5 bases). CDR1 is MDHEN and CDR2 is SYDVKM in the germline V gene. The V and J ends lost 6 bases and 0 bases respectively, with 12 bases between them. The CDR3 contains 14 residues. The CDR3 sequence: CASRDAGNSYEQYF. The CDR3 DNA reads TGTGCCAGCAGAGACGCCGGGAACTCCTACGAGCAGTACTTC.

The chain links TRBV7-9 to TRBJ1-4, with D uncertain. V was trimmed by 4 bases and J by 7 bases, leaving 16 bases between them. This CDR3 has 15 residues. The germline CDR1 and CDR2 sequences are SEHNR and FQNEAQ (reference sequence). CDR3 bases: TGTGCCAGCAGCTCGAGTATGCAGACTTCTGAAAAACTGTTTTTT. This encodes CASSSSMQTSEKLFF.

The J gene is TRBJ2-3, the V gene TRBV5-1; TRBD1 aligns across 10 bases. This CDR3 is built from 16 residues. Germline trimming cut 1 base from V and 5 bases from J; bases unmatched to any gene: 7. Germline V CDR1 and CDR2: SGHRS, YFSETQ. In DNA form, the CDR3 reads TGCGCCAGCAGCTTGTCCGGGACAGGGGTTGTAGATACGCAGTATTTT. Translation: CASSLSGTGVVDTQYF.

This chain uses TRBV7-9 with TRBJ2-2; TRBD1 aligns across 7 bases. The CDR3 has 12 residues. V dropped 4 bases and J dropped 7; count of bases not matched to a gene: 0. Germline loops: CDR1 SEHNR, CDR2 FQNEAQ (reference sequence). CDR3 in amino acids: CASSYRGGELFF. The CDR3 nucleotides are TGTGCCAGCAGCTACAGGGGCGGGGAGCTGTTTTTT.

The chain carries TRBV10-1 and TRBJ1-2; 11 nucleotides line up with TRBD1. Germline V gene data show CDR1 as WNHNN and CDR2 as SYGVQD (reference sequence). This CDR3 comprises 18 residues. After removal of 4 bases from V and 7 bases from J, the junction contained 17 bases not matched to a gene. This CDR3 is CASSGEGQGVEDFCGYTF. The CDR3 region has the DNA TGCGCCAGCAGTGGAGAGGGACAGGGGGTAGAGGATTTCTGTGGCTACACCTTC.

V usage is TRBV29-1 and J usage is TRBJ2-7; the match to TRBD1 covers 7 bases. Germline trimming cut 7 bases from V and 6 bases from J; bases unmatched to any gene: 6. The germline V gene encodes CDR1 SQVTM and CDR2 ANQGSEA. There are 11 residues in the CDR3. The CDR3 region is CSAQGRGEQYF. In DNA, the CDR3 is TGCAGCGCACAGGGGCGAGGCGAGCAGTACTTC.

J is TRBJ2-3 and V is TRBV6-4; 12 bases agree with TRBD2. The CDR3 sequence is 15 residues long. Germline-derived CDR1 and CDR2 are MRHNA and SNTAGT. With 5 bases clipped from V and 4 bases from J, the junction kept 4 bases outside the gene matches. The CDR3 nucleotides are TGTGCCAGCAGTAAGACTAGCGGGAGCTCAGATACGCAGTATTTT. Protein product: CASSKTSGSSDTQYF.

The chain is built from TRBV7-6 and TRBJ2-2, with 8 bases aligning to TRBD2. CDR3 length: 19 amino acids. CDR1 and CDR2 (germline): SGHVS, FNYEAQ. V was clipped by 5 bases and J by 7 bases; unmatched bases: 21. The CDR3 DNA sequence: TGTGCCAGCAGCCCCCTGCGGGGTAGCGGGGAGTTTAACCACGGGGAGCTGTTTTTT. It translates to CASSPLRGSGEFNHGELFF. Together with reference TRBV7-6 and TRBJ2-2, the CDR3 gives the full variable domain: GAGVSQSPRYKVTKRGQDVALRCDPISGHVSLYWYRQALGQGPEFLTYFNYEAQQDKSGLPNDRFSAERPEGSISTLTIQRTEQRDSAMYRCASSPLRGSGEFNHGELFFGEGSRLTVL.